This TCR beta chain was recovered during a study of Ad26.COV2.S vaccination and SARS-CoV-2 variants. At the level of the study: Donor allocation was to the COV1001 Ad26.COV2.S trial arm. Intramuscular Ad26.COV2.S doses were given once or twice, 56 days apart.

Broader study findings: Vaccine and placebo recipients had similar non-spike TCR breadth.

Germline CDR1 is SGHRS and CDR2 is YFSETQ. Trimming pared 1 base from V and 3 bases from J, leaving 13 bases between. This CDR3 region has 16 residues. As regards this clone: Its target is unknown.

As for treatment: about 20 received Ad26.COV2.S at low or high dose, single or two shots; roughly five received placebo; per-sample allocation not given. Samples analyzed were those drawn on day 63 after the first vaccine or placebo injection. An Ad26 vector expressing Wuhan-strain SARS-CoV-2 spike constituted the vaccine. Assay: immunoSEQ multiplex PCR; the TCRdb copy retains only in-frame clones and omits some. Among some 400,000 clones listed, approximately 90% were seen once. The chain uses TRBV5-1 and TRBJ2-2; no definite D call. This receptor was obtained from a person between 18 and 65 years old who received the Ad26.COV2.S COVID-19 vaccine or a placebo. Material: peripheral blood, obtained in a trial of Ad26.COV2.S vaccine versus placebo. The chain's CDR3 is CASSLISRRDTGELFF. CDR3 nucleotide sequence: TGCGCCAGCAGCTTGATTAGTAGACGGGACACCGGGGAGCTGTTTTTT.